This is a list of T cell receptor beta chains from one sample in a study of shared clonotypes between healthy human individuals. Sequencing used immunoSEQ multiplex PCR; TCRdb keeps in-frame clones, though not all of them. The repertoire holds 1.5 million to 2.5 million clones, with approximately 94% as singletons. Material for sequencing was naive CD8+ T cells sorted from blood. These TCRs come from a man between 18 and 29 years old in good health. Both conserved end residues are part of each CDR3. Each record gives: D gene, J gene, V gene, clone size, CDR3 protein, CDR3 DNA. A D gene is named only where the DNA matches it firmly. Where a row states a size, it is once, few, many or the class of an expanded clone; other rows omit it.

. TRBJ2-7 TRBV30 . CAWNSGTAYEQYF TGTGCCTGGAATTCGGGCACAGCCTACGAGCAGTACTTC
. TRBJ2-3 TRBV7-9 . CASSYRRGRSADTQYF TGTGCCAGCAGCTATCGTAGAGGGCGGAGTGCAGATACGCAGTATTTT
. TRBJ2-5 TRBV7-9 . CASSDHQETQYF TGTGCCAGCAGCGACCATCAAGAGACCCAGTACTTC
. TRBJ1-2 TRBV6-5 . CASSYFGTEAYGYTF TGTGCCAGCAGTTACTTTGGGACGGAAGCATATGGCTACACCTTC
TRBD2 TRBJ2-3 TRBV9 . CASSGTGTSGSTDTQYF TGTGCCAGCAGCGGAACCGGGACTAGCGGAAGCACAGATACGCAGTATTTT
TRBD1 TRBJ2-5 TRBV28 once CASGVQGAQETQYF TGTGCCAGCGGGGTACAGGGGGCGCAAGAGACCCAGTACTTC
TRBD1 TRBJ2-1 TRBV11-2 once CASSRTGIDNEQFF TGTGCCAGCAGCCGGACAGGGATCGACAATGAGCAGTTCTTC
. TRBJ1-2 TRBV30 . CAWWGGDYGYTF TGTGCCTGGTGGGGCGGCGACTATGGCTACACCTTC
. TRBJ1-2 TRBV7-9 . CASSLYGGGDYGYTF TGTGCCAGCAGTTTATACGGAGGGGGGGACTATGGCTACACCTTC
. TRBJ2-7 TRBV28 . CASSLQDSYEQYF TGTGCCAGCAGTTTACAGGACTCCTACGAGCAGTACTTC
. TRBJ2-1 TRBV4-1 . CASSLISGGGYNEQFF TGCGCCAGCAGCCTTATCTCAGGGGGGGGCTACAATGAGCAGTTCTTC
. TRBJ2-7 TRBV4-1 once CASSPLTGSSYEQYF TGCGCCAGCAGCCCCTTGACTGGGAGCTCCTACGAGCAGTACTTC
. TRBJ2-7 TRBV5-5 . CASSETTGIEQYF TGTGCCAGCAGCGAAACGACAGGAATCGAGCAGTACTTC
. TRBJ1-1 TRBV6-6 . CASSSLDPPEAFF TGTGCCAGCAGCTCATTGGACCCCCCTGAAGCTTTCTTT
. TRBJ1-1 TRBV5-6 . CASSLALVWGGGMNTEAFF TGTGCCAGCAGCTTGGCCTTGGTTTGGGGTGGGGGGATGAACACTGAAGCTTTCTTT
TRBD2 TRBJ2-3 TRBV6-6 . CASSFGTSGATQYF TGTGCCAGCAGTTTTGGGACTAGCGGGGCTACGCAGTATTTT
TRBD1 TRBJ2-1 TRBV18 once CASSPPGQDNEQFF TGTGCCAGCTCACCACCGGGACAGGACAATGAGCAGTTCTTC
. TRBJ1-1 TRBV5-4 few CASSFGTEAFF TGTGCCAGCAGCTTCGGCACTGAAGCTTTCTTT
. TRBJ1-5 TRBV4-1 few CASSPYPVINQPQHF TGCGCCAGCAGCCCATACCCCGTCATCAATCAGCCCCAGCATTTT
TRBD2 TRBJ2-7 TRBV5-6 . CASSSGLAGVLLSYEQYF TGTGCCAGCAGCTCGGGACTAGCGGGAGTCTTACTCTCCTACGAGCAGTACTTC
. TRBJ1-3 TRBV11-2 . CASSLVGFGNTIYF TGTGCCAGCAGCTTAGTAGGGTTTGGAAACACCATATATTTT
. TRBJ2-1 TRBV10-2 once CASSESPDYNEQFF TGCGCCAGCAGTGAGTCGCCCGATTACAATGAGCAGTTCTTC
. TRBJ1-3 TRBV4-1 . CASSQDLSDSSGNTIYF TGCGCCAGCAGCCAAGATCTTTCGGACAGCTCTGGAAACACCATATATTTT
. TRBJ2-1 TRBV4-1 . CASRPPVNGNEQFF TGCGCCAGCAGGCCCCCCGTCAACGGGAATGAGCAGTTCTTC
. TRBJ2-7 TRBV5-6 . CASSVSGASYEQYF TGTGCCAGCAGCGTCTCCGGGGCCTCCTACGAGCAGTACTTC
TRBD1 TRBJ2-7 TRBV7-6 once CASSPLGTGEAYEQYF TGTGCCAGCAGCCCCCTCGGGACAGGGGAGGCCTACGAGCAGTACTTC
TRBD2 TRBJ2-7 TRBV6-5 . CASSTGTSVYEQYF TGTGCCAGCAGCACCGGGACTAGTGTCTACGAGCAGTACTTC
TRBD1 TRBJ1-2 TRBV20-1 . CSAGDSYGYTF TGCAGTGCCGGGGACAGCTATGGCTACACCTTC
TRBD1 TRBJ2-7 TRBV9 . CASSVTGTGYEQYF TGTGCCAGCAGCGTAACCGGGACAGGGTACGAGCAGTACTTC
TRBD1 TRBJ2-5 TRBV7-9 . CASSAMGQTTLDQETQYF TGTGCCAGCAGCGCCATGGGACAGACCACGTTAGACCAAGAGACCCAGTACTTC
TRBD1 TRBJ2-7 TRBV11-2 . CASSRRAGGQGFYEQYF TGTGCCAGCAGCCGACGAGCCGGGGGACAGGGTTTCTACGAGCAGTACTTC
. TRBJ2-7 TRBV5-6 . CASSWNSYEQYF TGTGCCAGCAGCTGGAACAGCTACGAGCAGTACTTC
. TRBJ2-7 TRBV2 once CASLIFRDGAYEQYF TGTGCCAGCCTGATATTTCGGGACGGTGCCTACGAGCAGTACTTC
. TRBJ2-3 TRBV6-6 once CASSYGAPDTQYF TGTGCCAGCAGTTACGGTGCCCCAGATACGCAGTATTTT
. TRBJ2-1 TRBV7-9 . CASSLALGNEQFF TGTGCCAGCAGCTTAGCGCTAGGCAATGAGCAGTTCTTC
TRBD2 TRBJ2-1 TRBV11-2 . CASSLGPGGNNEQFF TGTGCCAGCAGCTTAGGTCCCGGGGGGAACAATGAGCAGTTCTTC
TRBD2 TRBJ2-7 TRBV23-1 . CASSQFGTSGRKQYF TGCGCCAGCAGTCAATTCGGGACTAGCGGGAGGAAACAGTACTTC
. TRBJ2-7 TRBV12-1 . CASSFTDQRGNYEQYF TGTGCCAGCAGCTTTACCGACCAGCGGGGTAACTACGAGCAGTACTTC
. TRBJ2-7 TRBV5-4 . CASSLTASEQYF TGTGCCAGCAGCCTGACAGCAAGTGAGCAGTACTTC
. TRBJ2-3 TRBV19 . CASSALSTDTQYF TGTGCCAGTAGTGCCCTTAGCACAGATACGCAGTATTTT
. TRBJ1-2 TRBV5-6 . CASSLVWGRDEGYTF TGTGCCAGCAGCTTGGTCTGGGGCAGGGATGAAGGCTACACCTTC
TRBD1 TRBJ2-7 TRBV9 . CASSVEQGGYEQYF TGTGCCAGCAGCGTAGAACAGGGGGGCTACGAGCAGTACTTC
. TRBJ2-5 TRBV25-1 . CASSPQGGPQETQYF TGTGCCAGCAGCCCCCAGGGGGGCCCTCAAGAGACCCAGTACTTC
. TRBJ2-7 TRBV29-1 . CSVIGLSYEQYF TGCAGCGTTATAGGGCTCTCCTACGAGCAGTACTTC
. TRBJ2-1 TRBV11-2 . CASSLDIEYNEQFF TGTGCCAGCAGCTTAGATATTGAATACAATGAGCAGTTCTTC